This paragraph reports one T cell receptor beta chain. Sequenced by immunoSEQ multiplex PCR; TCRdb stores in-frame clones only, minus some. Among 65,000 to 75,000 clones listed, 70% to 90% were seen once. This sample was taken from a study of OX40 agonist ivuxolimab in advanced cancers. Study details: Ivuxolimab, an agonistic anti-OX40 (CD134) antibody, was given to patients. The dose-escalation cohort was around 83% male, with a mean age of 60 years, ranging about 23 to 90.

Looked up from germline, CDR1 is MDHEN and CDR2 is SYDVKM. The CDR3 is 13 residues long. V lost 6 bases to trimming and J lost 4 bases, with 10 bases between them. The clonotype comes from an adult with an advanced solid tumor such as melanoma, head and neck, liver or kidney cancer. The J gene is TRBJ2-1, the V gene TRBV28; D is unresolved. The sample here was CD4+ or CD8+ T cells sorted from blood, taken in a trial of the OX40 agonist ivuxolimab. CDR3 nucleotide sequence: TGTGCCAGCAGCTTTGACTCTTACAATGAGCAGTTCTTC. Its protein is CASSFDSYNEQFF.